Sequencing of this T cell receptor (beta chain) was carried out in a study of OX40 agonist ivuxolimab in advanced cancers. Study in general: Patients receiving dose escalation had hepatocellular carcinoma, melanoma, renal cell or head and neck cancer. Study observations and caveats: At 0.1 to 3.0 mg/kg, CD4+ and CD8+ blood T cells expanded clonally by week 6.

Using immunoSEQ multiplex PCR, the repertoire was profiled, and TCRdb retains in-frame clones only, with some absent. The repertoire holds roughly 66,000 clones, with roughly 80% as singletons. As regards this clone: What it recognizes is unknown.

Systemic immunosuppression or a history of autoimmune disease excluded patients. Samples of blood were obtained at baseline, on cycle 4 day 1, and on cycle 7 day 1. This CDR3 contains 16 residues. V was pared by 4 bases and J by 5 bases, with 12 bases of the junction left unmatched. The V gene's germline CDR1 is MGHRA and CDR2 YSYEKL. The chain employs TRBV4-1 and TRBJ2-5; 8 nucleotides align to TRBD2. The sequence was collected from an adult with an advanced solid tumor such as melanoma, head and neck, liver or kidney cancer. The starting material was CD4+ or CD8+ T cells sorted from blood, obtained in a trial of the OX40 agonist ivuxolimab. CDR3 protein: CASSPRVERGRETQYF. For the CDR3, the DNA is TGCGCCAGCAGCCCGAGGGTCGAGCGGGGGAGGGAGACCCAGTACTTC.